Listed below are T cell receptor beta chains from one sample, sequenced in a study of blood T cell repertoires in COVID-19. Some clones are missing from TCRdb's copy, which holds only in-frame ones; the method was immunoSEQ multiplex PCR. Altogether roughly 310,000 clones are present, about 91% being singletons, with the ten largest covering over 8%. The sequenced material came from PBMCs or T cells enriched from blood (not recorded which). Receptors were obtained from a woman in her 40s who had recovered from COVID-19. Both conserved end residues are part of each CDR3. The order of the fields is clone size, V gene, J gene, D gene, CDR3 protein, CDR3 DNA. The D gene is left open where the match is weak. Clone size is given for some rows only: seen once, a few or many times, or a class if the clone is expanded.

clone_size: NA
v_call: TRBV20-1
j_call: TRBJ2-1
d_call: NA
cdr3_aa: CSAGRDEQFF
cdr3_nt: TGCAGTGCGGGGCGGGACGAGCAGTTCTTC

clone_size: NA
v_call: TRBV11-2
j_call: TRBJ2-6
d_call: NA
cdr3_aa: CASSPTGSGSVLAF
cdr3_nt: TGTGCCAGCAGCCCCACTGGGTCAGGCTCGGTGTTGGCTTTC

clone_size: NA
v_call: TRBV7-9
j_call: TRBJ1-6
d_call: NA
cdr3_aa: CASSTDQGSYNSPLHF
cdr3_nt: TGTGCCAGCAGCACAGATCAGGGTTCCTATAATTCACCCCTCCACTTT

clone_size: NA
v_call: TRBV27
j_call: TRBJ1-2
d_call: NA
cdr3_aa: CASSSPTPSSRWGYTF
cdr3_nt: TGTGCCAGCAGTTCCCCAACCCCCTCCTCCCGGTGGGGCTACACCTTC

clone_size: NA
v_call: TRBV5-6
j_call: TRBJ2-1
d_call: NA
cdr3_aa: CASSSLAREQFF
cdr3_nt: TGTGCCAGCAGCTCTCTAGCGCGTGAGCAGTTCTTC

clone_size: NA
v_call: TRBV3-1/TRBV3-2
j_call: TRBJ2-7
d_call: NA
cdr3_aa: CASSQGGGWDTYEQYF
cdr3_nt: TGTGCCAGCAGCCAAGGGGGCGGGTGGGACACCTACGAGCAGTACTTC

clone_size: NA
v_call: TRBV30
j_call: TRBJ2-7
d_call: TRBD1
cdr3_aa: CAWRGGQGADEQYF
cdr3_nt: TGTGCCTGGAGGGGGGGACAGGGGGCGGATGAGCAGTACTTC

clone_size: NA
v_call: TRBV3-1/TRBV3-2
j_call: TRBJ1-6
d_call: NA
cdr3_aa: CASSQVGIGELHF
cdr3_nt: TGTGCCAGCAGCCAAGTCGGAATCGGGGAACTCCACTTT

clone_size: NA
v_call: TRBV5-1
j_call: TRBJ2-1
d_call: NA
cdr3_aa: CASGDSSSYNEQFF
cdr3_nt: TGCGCCAGCGGGGACTCTAGCTCCTACAATGAGCAGTTCTTC

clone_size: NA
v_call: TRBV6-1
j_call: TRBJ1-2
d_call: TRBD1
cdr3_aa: CASSEAHGQDYGYTF
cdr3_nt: TGTGCCAGCAGTGAAGCCCACGGACAGGACTATGGCTACACCTTC

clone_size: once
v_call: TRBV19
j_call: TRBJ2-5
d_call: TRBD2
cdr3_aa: CASSKGLAGGLETQYF
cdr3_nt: TGTGCCAGTAGTAAGGGTTTGGCGGGAGGGCTAGAGACCCAGTACTTC

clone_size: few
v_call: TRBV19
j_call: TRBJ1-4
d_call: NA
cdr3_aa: CASIQSRASAEKLFF
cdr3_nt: TGTGCCAGTATTCAATCGAGGGCATCGGCTGAAAAACTGTTTTTT

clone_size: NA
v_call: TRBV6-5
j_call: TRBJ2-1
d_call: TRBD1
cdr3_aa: CASSSTTGEFNNEQFF
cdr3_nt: TGTGCCAGCAGTTCCACGACAGGGGAATTTAACAATGAGCAGTTCTTC

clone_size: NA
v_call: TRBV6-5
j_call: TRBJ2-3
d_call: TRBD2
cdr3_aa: CASRTGLARTDTQYF
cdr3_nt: TGTGCCAGCAGGACCGGACTAGCTCGCACAGATACGCAGTATTTT

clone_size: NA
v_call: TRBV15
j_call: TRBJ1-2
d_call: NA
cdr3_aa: CATSRGGSGVYGYTF
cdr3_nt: TGTGCCACCAGCAGAGGGGGATCGGGGGTCTATGGCTACACCTTC

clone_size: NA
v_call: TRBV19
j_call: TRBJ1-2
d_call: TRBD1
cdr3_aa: CATRLGDRNYGYTF
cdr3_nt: TGTGCCACCCGACTCGGGGACAGGAACTATGGCTACACCTTC

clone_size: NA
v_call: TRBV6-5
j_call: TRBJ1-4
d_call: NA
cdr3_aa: CASSRTSNEKLFF
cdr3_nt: TGTGCCAGCAGTCGGACATCTAATGAAAAACTGTTTTTT

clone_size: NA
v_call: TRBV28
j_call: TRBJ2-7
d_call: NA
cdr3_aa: CASSGGGYGYEQYF
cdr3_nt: TGTGCCAGCAGCGGTGGGGGGTATGGCTACGAGCAGTACTTC

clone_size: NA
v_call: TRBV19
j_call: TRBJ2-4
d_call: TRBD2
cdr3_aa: CASSLRTSGGARVIQYF
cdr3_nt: TGTGCCAGTAGTCTAAGGACTAGCGGGGGGGCTCGTGTCATTCAGTACTTC

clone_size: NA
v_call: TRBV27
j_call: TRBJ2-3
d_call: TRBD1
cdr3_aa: CASSLMQGAPQATQYF
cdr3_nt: TGTGCCAGCAGCCTGATGCAGGGGGCCCCTCAGGCTACGCAGTATTTT

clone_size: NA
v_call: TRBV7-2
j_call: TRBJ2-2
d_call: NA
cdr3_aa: CASSVLGGNTGELFF
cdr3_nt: TGTGCCAGCAGCGTCCTGGGGGGGAACACCGGGGAGCTGTTTTTT

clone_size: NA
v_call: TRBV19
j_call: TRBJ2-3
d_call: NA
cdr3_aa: CASSVAGAGTDTQYF
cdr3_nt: TGTGCCAGTAGCGTAGCAGGGGCTGGCACAGATACGCAGTATTTT

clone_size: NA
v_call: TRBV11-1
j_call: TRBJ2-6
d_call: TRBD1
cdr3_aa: CASSPTGSGANVLTF
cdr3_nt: TGTGCCAGCAGCCCGACAGGGTCTGGGGCCAACGTCCTGACTTTC